This T cell receptor (beta chain) was observed in a study of shared clonotypes between healthy human individuals. Study-level background: The cohort comprised a couple of women and a few men. Their ages spanned 18 to 49 years. Points from the study as a whole: In contrast to clonotypes shared by all four donors, non-shared clonotypes had lower generation probabilities. Blood was the only sampled material, and tissue repertoires likely differ. Roughly 5.3% of naive CD4 clonotypes were common to several donors.

A remark on this clone: Antigen unknown.

Positive CCR7 selection of CD45RO-negative cells yielded the naive CD8 cells, and terminally differentiated effector memory CD45RA+ cells were excluded. Libraries were prepared by immunoSEQ multiplex PCR; TCRdb keeps only in-frame clonotypes and omits some of them. The sample yields about 2 million clones, roughly 95% seen once. Germline CDR1 and CDR2: SQVTM and ANQGSEA. This CDR3 spans 13 amino acids. V lost 3 bases to trimming and J lost 1 base, with 10 bases between them. The rearrangement links TRBV29-1 to TRBJ2-7, with a weak D call TRBD1 (5 bases). The sequence was obtained from a man younger than 35 in good health. The source material was naive CD8+ T cells sorted from blood. As DNA, the CDR3 is TGCAGCGTTGAGACAGCCCCGTCCTACGAGCAGTACTTC. Translated: CSVETAPSYEQYF.